This T cell receptor (beta chain) was observed in a study of T-cell reconstitution after alpha-beta-depleted transplantation in children. General study points: Alpha-beta T cells present about two months after transplant were reported to originate from several hundred expanded graft clones.

With respect to this clonotype: Its antigen is not known.

Germline V gene data show CDR1 as MDHEN and CDR2 as SYDVKM. V trimming: 5 bases; J trimming: 7 bases; junction bases outside the gene matches: 15. The CDR3 loop spans 16 amino acids. Preparation of the TCRbeta library was carried out with unique molecular identifiers. Via MiXCR, TCRdb re-called the PCR reads, giving one row per CDR3 protein. The data show approximately 650,000 distinct CDR3 sequences, approximately 14% seen once. The V call is TRBV28, the J call TRBJ2-3, with 7 bases aligning to TRBD1. The sample was PBMCs, taken before TCRalphabeta/CD19-depleted stem cell transplant. The source of this sequence is a girl aged 2 to 9 with congenital amegakaryocytic thrombocytopenia, due to receive a stem cell transplant. Here the CDR3 DNA reads TGTGCCAGCAGTACGACCCGGGACAGACATGTCTATACGCAGTATTTT. Amino acid sequence: CASSTTRDRHVYTQYF.